This T cell receptor (beta chain) was captured in a study of technical replicates of blood from four donors. Measured with immunoSEQ multiplex PCR; TCRdb has only the in-frame clones, and not every one. Of 84,000 or so clones listed, 97% were seen once; the top ten hold more than 0.15%. The sequence came from a human donor in good health. Input material: T cells isolated from PBMCs.

Written as DNA, the CDR3 is TGTGCCAGTAGTGAGAACTCTGGAAACACCATATATTTT. Translation: CASSENSGNTIYF. The V and J genes are TRBV19 and TRBJ1-3, with unresolved D. Germline V lookup: CDR1 LNHDA, CDR2 SQIVND (reference sequence). Trimming left V 5 bases short and J 0 bases short, with 5 bases between. This CDR3 has 13 amino acids.